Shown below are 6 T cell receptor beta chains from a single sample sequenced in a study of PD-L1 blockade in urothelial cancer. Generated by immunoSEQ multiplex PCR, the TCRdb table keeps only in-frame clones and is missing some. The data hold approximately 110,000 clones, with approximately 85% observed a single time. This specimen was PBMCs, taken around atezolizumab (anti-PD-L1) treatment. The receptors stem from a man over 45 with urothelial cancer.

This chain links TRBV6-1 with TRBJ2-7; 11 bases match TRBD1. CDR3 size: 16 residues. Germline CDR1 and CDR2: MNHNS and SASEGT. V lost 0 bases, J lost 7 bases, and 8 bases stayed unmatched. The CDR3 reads CASSEAKGGTGGEQYF. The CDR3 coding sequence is TGTGCCAGCAGTGAAGCCAAAGGTGGGACAGGGGGGGAGCAGTACTTC.

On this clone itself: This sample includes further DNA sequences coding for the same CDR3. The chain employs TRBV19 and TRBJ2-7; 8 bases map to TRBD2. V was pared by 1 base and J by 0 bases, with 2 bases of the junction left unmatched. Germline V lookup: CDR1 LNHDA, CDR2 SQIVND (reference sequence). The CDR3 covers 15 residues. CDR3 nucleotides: TGTGCCAGTAGTATAGCGGGAGGGAGCTCCTACGAGCAGTACTTC. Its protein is CASSIAGGSSYEQYF.

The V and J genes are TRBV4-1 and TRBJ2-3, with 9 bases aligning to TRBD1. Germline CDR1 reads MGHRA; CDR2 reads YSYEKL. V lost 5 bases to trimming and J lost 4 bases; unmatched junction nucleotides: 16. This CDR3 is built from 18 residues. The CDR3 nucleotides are TGCGCCAGCAGCACTCCCTTTCCGGGACAGGGTCGTCCAGATACGCAGTATTTT. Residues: CASSTPFPGQGRPDTQYF.

The DNA for the CDR3 is TGTGCCAGCAGAATACCGGGACAGGGAGTTTCGAGCAATCAGCCCCAGCATTTT. Translation gives CASRIPGQGVSSNQPQHF. This chain connects TRBV28 to TRBJ1-5; TRBD1 matches 9 bases. CDR1 is MDHEN and CDR2 is SYDVKM in the germline V gene. The CDR3 has 18 amino acids. The junction had 13 bases not matched to a gene; V was cut back by 6 bases and J by 1 base.

Here the CDR3 reads CASGPPGLAGRGQFF. CDR3 coding DNA: TGTGCCAGCGGACCCCCGGGACTAGCAGGGCGGGGGCAGTTCTTC. The rearrangement joins TRBV6-5 to TRBJ2-1, with 9 bases matching TRBD2. J lost 12 bases, V lost 8 bases, and 17 bases had no gene match. This CDR3 is built from 15 residues. Germline V lookup: CDR1 MNHEY, CDR2 SVGAGI.

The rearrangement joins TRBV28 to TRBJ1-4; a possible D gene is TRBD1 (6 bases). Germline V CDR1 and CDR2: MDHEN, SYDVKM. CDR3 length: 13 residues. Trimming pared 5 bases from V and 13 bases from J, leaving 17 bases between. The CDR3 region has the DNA TGTGCCAGCAGTCGACAGGATAGCGATAGACTGTTTTTT. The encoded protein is CASSRQDSDRLFF.